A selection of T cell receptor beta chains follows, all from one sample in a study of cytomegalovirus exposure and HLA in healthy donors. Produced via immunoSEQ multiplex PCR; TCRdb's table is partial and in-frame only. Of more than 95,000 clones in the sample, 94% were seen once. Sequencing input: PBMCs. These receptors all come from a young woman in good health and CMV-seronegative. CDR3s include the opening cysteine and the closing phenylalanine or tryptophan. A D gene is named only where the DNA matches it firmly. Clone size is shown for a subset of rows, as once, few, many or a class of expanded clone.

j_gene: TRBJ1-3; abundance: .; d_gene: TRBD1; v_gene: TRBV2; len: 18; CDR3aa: CASRPRDSFPWGGNTIYF; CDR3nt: TGTGCCAGCAGACCCCGGGACAGTTTCCCTTGGGGTGGAAACACCATATATTTT
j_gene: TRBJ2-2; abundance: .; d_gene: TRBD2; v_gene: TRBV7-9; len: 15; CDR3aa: CASTATSGRTGELFF; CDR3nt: TGTGCCAGCACCGCGACTAGCGGCCGCACCGGGGAGCTGTTTTTT
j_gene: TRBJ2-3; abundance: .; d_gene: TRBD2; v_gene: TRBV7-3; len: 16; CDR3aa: CASSLGSSGPTDTQYF; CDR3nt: TGTGCCAGCAGCCTCGGTTCTAGCGGGCCCACAGATACGCAGTATTTT
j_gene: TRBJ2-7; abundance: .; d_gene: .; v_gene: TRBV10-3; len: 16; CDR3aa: CAISDSGLAFSYEQYF; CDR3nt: TGTGCCATCAGTGACTCGGGACTCGCCTTCTCCTACGAGCAGTACTTC
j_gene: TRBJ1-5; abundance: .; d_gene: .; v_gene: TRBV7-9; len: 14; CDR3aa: CASSSLLGNQPQHF; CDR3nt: TGTGCCAGCAGCTCCCTATTGGGCAATCAGCCCCAGCATTTT
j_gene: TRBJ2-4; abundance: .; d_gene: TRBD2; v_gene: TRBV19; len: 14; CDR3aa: CASSISWGGNIQYF; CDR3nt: TGTGCCAGTAGTATTTCCTGGGGGGGAAACATTCAGTACTTC
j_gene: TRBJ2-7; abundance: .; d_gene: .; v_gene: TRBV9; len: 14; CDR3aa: CASSVDGGFYEQYF; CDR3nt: TGTGCCAGCAGCGTAGATGGGGGGTTCTACGAGCAGTACTTC
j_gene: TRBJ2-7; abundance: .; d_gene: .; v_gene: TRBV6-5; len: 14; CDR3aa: CASRRIDAEDEQYF; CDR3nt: TGTGCCAGCAGGCGAATTGACGCCGAGGACGAGCAGTACTTC
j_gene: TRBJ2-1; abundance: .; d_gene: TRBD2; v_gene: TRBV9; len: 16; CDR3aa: CASSVAPSGGYNEQFF; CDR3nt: TGTGCCAGCAGCGTAGCCCCTAGCGGGGGGTACAATGAGCAGTTCTTC
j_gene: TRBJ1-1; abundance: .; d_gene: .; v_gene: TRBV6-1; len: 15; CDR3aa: CASSALEIGNTEAFF; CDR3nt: TGTGCCAGCAGTGCCCTAGAGATAGGGAACACTGAAGCTTTCTTT
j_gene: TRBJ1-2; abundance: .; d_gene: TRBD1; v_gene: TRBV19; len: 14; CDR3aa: CASSPRDRVNGYTF; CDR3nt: TGTGCCAGTAGTCCCCGGGACAGGGTAAATGGCTACACCTTC
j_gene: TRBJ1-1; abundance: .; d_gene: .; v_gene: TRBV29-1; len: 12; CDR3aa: CSTAGDGAEAFF; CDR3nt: TGCAGCACTGCAGGGGACGGCGCTGAAGCTTTCTTT
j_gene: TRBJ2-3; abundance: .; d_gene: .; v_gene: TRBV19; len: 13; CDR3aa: CASSSRGADTQYF; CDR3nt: TGTGCCAGTAGTAGTCGGGGAGCAGATACGCAGTATTTT
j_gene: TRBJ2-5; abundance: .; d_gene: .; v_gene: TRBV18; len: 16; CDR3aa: CASSPYEGAGRETQYF; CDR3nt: TGTGCCAGCTCACCGTACGAGGGAGCGGGTCGAGAGACCCAGTACTTC
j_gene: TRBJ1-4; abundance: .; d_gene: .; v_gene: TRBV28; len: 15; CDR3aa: CASSLLAGINEKLFF; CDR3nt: TGTGCCAGCAGTTTGTTGGCGGGGATAAATGAAAAACTGTTTTTT
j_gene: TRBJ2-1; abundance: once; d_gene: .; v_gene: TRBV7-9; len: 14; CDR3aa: CASSHSSSYNEQFF; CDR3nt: TGTGCCAGCAGCCACAGTTCCTCCTACAATGAGCAGTTCTTC
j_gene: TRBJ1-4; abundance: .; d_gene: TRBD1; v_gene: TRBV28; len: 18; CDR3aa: CASSFAGQGASNTGKLFF; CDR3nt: TGTGCCAGCAGTTTTGCAGGACAGGGGGCTTCCAACACGGGGAAACTGTTTTTT
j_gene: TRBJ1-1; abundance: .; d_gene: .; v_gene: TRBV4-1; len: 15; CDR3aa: CASSPGPGLNTEAFF; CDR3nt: TGCGCCAGCAGCCCAGGGCCAGGGTTGAACACTGAAGCTTTCTTT
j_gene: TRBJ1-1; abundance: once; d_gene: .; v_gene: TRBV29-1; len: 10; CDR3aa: CSVGIQEAFF; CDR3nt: TGCAGCGTTGGGATACAGGAAGCTTTCTTT
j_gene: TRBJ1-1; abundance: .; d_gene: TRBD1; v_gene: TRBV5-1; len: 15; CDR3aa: CASRPQTGLNTEAFF; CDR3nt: TGCGCCAGCAGACCCCAGACAGGGCTGAACACTGAAGCTTTCTTT
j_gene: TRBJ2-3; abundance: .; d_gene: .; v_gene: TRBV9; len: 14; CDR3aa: CASSVGGRTDTQYF; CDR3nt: TGTGCCAGCAGCGTAGGGGGGAGGACAGATACGCAGTATTTT
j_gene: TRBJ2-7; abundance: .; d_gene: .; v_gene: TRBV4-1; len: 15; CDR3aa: CASSPLEDSLYEQYF; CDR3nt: TGCGCCAGCTCTCCCTTGGAGGACAGCCTCTACGAGCAGTACTTC
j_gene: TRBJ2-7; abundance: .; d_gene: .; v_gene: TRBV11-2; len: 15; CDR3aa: CASSLQSAVSYEQYF; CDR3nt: TGTGCCAGCAGCTTACAGTCGGCGGTCTCCTACGAGCAGTACTTC